This T cell receptor (beta chain) was sequenced during a study of CD8+CD57+ T cells in acquired aplastic anemia. Study results and limitations: Patients shared twenty-nine CD8+ CDR3 sequences with controls. CD8+ Simpson's diversity did not differ significantly between patients and controls.

Patients selected for sequencing had displayed CD8+CD57+ cell expansion by flow cytometry. As a group, the patients uniformly had severe acquired aplastic anemia. Prior therapy had not been administered to any patient at the time of blood sampling. The V gene lost 5 bases and the J gene lost 3 bases, with 10 bases spanning the gap. This CDR3 region has 12 residues. Germline CDR1 is DFQATT and CDR2 is SNEGSKA (reference sequence). This clonotype appeared many times. Its target is unknown. Profiling that covered TCR beta VDJ and CDR3 relied on genomic DNA as its template. TCRdb passed the reads through MiXCR, listing each CDR3 protein once. The sample gives over 150,000 distinct CDR3 sequences, roughly 65% of which show up once; approximately 40% is in the top ten.

The source of this sequence is a human donor with aplastic anemia. The V call is TRBV20-1, the J call TRBJ1-2; D remains ambiguous. The sequenced sample consisted of sorted CD4+, CD8+, or CD8+CD57+ T cells (not recorded which) from PBMCs. The CDR3 reads CSAPDGDYGYTF. CDR3 bases: TGCAGTGCTCCAGACGGGGACTATGGCTACACCTTC.